This is a list of T cell receptor beta chains from one sample in a study of technical replicates of blood from a few donors. Repertoires were generated with immunoSEQ multiplex PCR, while TCRdb's copy carries only in-frame clones and drops some. The repertoire consists of about 64,000 clones, with 86% occurring once and the leading ten covering approximately 5%. Sequenced input: PBMCs. These receptors all come from a human donor in good health. Some clones in this sample may be carry-over from other donors' samples. Each CDR3 is given with its conserved first and last residue. Fields, in order: V gene, clone size, D gene, J gene, CDR3 DNA, CDR3 protein. A D gene is named only where the DNA matches it firmly. Only part of the rows carry a size: once, few, many, or a class if the clone is expanded.

>TRBV10-3|NA|TRBD1|TRBJ1-2
TGTGCCATCAGTGATGCCGGGACAGGGTTTATGGGCTACACCTTC
CAISDAGTGFMGYTF
>TRBV6-5|NA|TRBD1|TRBJ2-1
TGTGCCACAAGACAGGGCCCCTACAATGAGCAGTTCTTC
CATRQGPYNEQFF
>TRBV9|NA|NA|TRBJ2-3
TGTGCCAGCAGCGCCCACACCCCCAGCACAGATACGCAGTATTTT
CASSAHTPSTDTQYF
>TRBV2|NA|NA|TRBJ1-2
TGTGCCAGCAGTCAGGACAGCCTGGGCTATGGCTACACCTTC
CASSQDSLGYGYTF
>TRBV6-6|NA|NA|TRBJ2-2
TGTGCCAGCAGCCGAGGTTTCCCCGGGGAGCTGTTTTTT
CASSRGFPGELFF
>TRBV7-2|NA|TRBD1|TRBJ1-3
TGTGCCAGCAGCTGGGGACGGCCCAGGGGGGGAAACACCATATATTTT
CASSWGRPRGGNTIYF
>TRBV7-2|NA|NA|TRBJ1-1
TGTGCCAGCAGCTTACAGGGGAAGAACACTGAAGCTTTCTTT
CASSLQGKNTEAFF
>TRBV30|NA|NA|TRBJ2-5
TGTGCCTGGAGTTCCGGGACACTCACGGAGACCCAGTACTTC
CAWSSGTLTETQYF
>TRBV5-6|NA|TRBD2|TRBJ2-5
TGTGCCAGCAGCTGGCGGACTAGCGGGAGGGCCGCTCAAGAGACCCAGTACTTC
CASSWRTSGRAAQETQYF
>TRBV21-1|NA|NA|TRBJ2-5
TGTGCCAGCAGCAAAGGACAGGGTCCCCAAGAGACCCAGTACTTC
CASSKGQGPQETQYF
>TRBV7-3|NA|TRBD1|TRBJ1-1
TGTGCCAGCAGCTCCACAGGGGGGACGTTGTCCACTGAAGCTTTCTTT
CASSSTGGTLSTEAFF
>TRBV5-1|NA|TRBD2|TRBJ2-7
TGCGCCAGCAGCCTGACTAGCGGGACTATTGAGCAGTACTTC
CASSLTSGTIEQYF
>TRBV18|NA|NA|TRBJ2-6
TGTGCCAGCTCACCACCTAACAGCCAATTCTCTGGGGCCAACGTCCTGACTTTC
CASSPPNSQFSGANVLTF
>TRBV29-1|few|TRBD2|TRBJ2-3
TGCAGCGTAGGGACTAGCGGGGCAGATACGCAGTATTTT
CSVGTSGADTQYF
>TRBV28|NA|TRBD1|TRBJ2-1
TGTGCCAGCAGTGACCGGGACAGGAATTACAATGAGCAGTTCTTC
CASSDRDRNYNEQFF
>TRBV7-3|NA|TRBD2|TRBJ2-1
TGTGCCAGCAGCCCCCGGACTAGCGGGAAAATCAATGAGCAGTTCTTC
CASSPRTSGKINEQFF
>TRBV5-6|NA|NA|TRBJ2-1
TGTGCCAGCAGCCTGAGTGGAGGCCCCCCCGGGGATGAGCAGTTCTTC
CASSLSGGPPGDEQFF
>TRBV5-8|few|TRBD2|TRBJ2-7
TGTGCCAGCAGCTTGGGCTTAGCGGGAGTCTACGAGCAGTACTTC
CASSLGLAGVYEQYF
>TRBV5-1|NA|NA|TRBJ2-5
TGCGCCAGCAGCACCCCTCGGGAGACCCAGTACTTC
CASSTPRETQYF
>TRBV6-4|few|NA|TRBJ1-1
TGTGCCAGCAGTGTGGAGGCCAACACTGAAGCTTTCTTT
CASSVEANTEAFF
>TRBV2|once|TRBD1|TRBJ1-6
TGTGCCAGCAGGGCCCTCTTGGGGACAGCCTTTTACCCCTTT
CASRALLGTAFYPF
>TRBV6-6|NA|TRBD2|TRBJ2-3
TGTGCCAGCAAGGGACTAGCGACCCGCACAGATACGCAGTATTTT
CASKGLATRTDTQYF
>TRBV5-1|once|TRBD2|TRBJ2-3
TGCGCCAGCAGCGTCCTTAGCGGGGGGTCCTGGGGCACAGATACGCAGTATTTT
CASSVLSGGSWGTDTQYF
>TRBV29-1|NA|NA|TRBJ1-2
TGCAGCGTTGACTACGGGGGAACTTATGGCTACACCTTC
CSVDYGGTYGYTF
>TRBV10-3|NA|TRBD2|TRBJ2-1
TGTGCCATCAGTGACGGACTAGCGGGATCATACAATGAGCAGTTCTTC
CAISDGLAGSYNEQFF
>TRBV19|NA|TRBD1|TRBJ1-5
TGTGCCAGCGCGAGCCGGGACAGGGGTCCCCGGGGTCCCCAGCATTTT
CASASRDRGPRGPQHF
>TRBV27|NA|TRBD1|TRBJ1-2
TGTGCCAGCCCCTCCGTACTCCCGGACAGGGGGGTCTATGGCTACACCTTC
CASPSVLPDRGVYGYTF
>TRBV30|NA|TRBD2|TRBJ2-5
TGTGCCTGCCTAGGGAGTAGCGGGGCCCTGGTTATTCAGACCCAGTACTTC
CACLGSSGALVIQTQYF
>TRBV14|NA|TRBD1|TRBJ2-1
TGTGCCAGCACCCCTGGGACAGGGGGCAGTTGGAATGAGCAGTTCTTC
CASTPGTGGSWNEQFF
>TRBV4-3|NA|NA|TRBJ2-7
TGCGCCAGCAGCCAAGGGCCCGGGACAATGTCCTACGAGCAGTACTTC
CASSQGPGTMSYEQYF
>TRBV7-9|once|NA|TRBJ2-1
TGTGCCAGCAGCCCCCGCGGTTGGGAGCAGTTCTTC
CASSPRGWEQFF
>TRBV18|NA|TRBD1|TRBJ1-5
TGTGCCAGCTCGTCAGACAGGGTGACTCAGCCCCAGCATTTT
CASSSDRVTQPQHF
>TRBV6-5|NA|TRBD2|TRBJ2-1
TGTGCCAGCAGTACACTAGCGGGAGGGCTGAATGAGCAGTTCTTC
CASSTLAGGLNEQFF
>TRBV18|NA|NA|TRBJ2-7
TGTGCCAGCTCACCATATTACTATTCCTACGAGCAGTACTTC
CASSPYYYSYEQYF
>TRBV9|NA|TRBD1|TRBJ2-7
TGTGCCAGCAGCTCCTCCGGGACAGGGGCCTACGAGCAGTACTTC
CASSSSGTGAYEQYF
>TRBV2|NA|TRBD1|TRBJ1-5
TGTGCCAGCTGTCCGGACAGGGGACAGCCCCAGCATTTT
CASCPDRGQPQHF
>TRBV18|few|NA|TRBJ1-1
TGTGCCAGCTCACAGGGAGCGAACACTGAAGCTTTCTTT
CASSQGANTEAFF
>TRBV10-3|NA|TRBD2|TRBJ2-1
TGTGCCATCAGTTTAGCGGGGTATGTCTACAATGAGCAGTTCTTC
CAISLAGYVYNEQFF
>TRBV5-1|NA|TRBD2|TRBJ2-5
TGCGCCAGCAGCCCTGGGACTAGCGGGGGAGAGACCCAGTACTTC
CASSPGTSGGETQYF
>TRBV11-3|few|TRBD1|TRBJ2-2
TGTGCCAGCAGCCCGTTCAGGGGGTTGGACACCGGGGAGCTGTTTTTT
CASSPFRGLDTGELFF
>TRBV7-9|NA|NA|TRBJ1-1
TGTGCCAGCAGCCCTATCGATGAAGCTTTCTTT
CASSPIDEAFF
>TRBV18|NA|NA|TRBJ1-1
TGTGCCAGCTCAGCCGAGGAGGGGAACACTGAAGCTTTCTTT
CASSAEEGNTEAFF
>TRBV13|NA|TRBD2|TRBJ2-3
TGTGCCAGCAGCTCCACTAGCGGGGGCACAGATACGCAGTATTTT
CASSSTSGGTDTQYF
>TRBV7-9|NA|TRBD1|TRBJ2-3
TGTGCCAGCAGCTTATTAGGGGGCGAGGCAGATACGCAGTATTTT
CASSLLGGEADTQYF
>TRBV7-2|NA|NA|TRBJ2-7
TGTGCCAGCACCCCACAACCAATTGGACGCGGCAGGGGACATGGCGAGCAGTACTTC
CASTPQPIGRGRGHGEQYF
>TRBV2|NA|TRBD1|TRBJ1-2
TGTGCCAGCAGTGAAGAACAGGGGCCCTATGGCTACACCTTC
CASSEEQGPYGYTF
>TRBV9|once|TRBD2|TRBJ2-1
TGTGCCAGCAGCGTAGACCTAGCGGTGCACAATGAGCAGTTCTTC
CASSVDLAVHNEQFF
>TRBV25-1|few|TRBD1|TRBJ1-5
TGTGCCAGCAGTCCAGGGGACAGGCAGCCCCAGCATTTT
CASSPGDRQPQHF
>TRBV19|few|NA|TRBJ1-5
TGTGCCAGTAGTCCCGGTGAGGGCCTGCCCCAGCATTTT
CASSPGEGLPQHF
>TRBV7-9|NA|NA|TRBJ1-1
TGTGCCAGCAGCTGGAGACAGGTGGCCCTTGAAGCTTTCTTT
CASSWRQVALEAFF
>TRBV5-6|NA|TRBD1|TRBJ1-6
TGTGCCAGCAGTCTCCGGGACAGGGCGTTGAATTCACCCCTCCACTTT
CASSLRDRALNSPLHF
>TRBV29-1|NA|TRBD1|TRBJ2-5
TGCAGCGCAGACCCGGACAGGGGGCTGAAGACCCAGTACTTC
CSADPDRGLKTQYF
>TRBV5-6|once|TRBD1|TRBJ1-1
TGTGCCAGCAGCTCCGGGACAGGAGGGAACACTGAAGCTTTCTTT
CASSSGTGGNTEAFF